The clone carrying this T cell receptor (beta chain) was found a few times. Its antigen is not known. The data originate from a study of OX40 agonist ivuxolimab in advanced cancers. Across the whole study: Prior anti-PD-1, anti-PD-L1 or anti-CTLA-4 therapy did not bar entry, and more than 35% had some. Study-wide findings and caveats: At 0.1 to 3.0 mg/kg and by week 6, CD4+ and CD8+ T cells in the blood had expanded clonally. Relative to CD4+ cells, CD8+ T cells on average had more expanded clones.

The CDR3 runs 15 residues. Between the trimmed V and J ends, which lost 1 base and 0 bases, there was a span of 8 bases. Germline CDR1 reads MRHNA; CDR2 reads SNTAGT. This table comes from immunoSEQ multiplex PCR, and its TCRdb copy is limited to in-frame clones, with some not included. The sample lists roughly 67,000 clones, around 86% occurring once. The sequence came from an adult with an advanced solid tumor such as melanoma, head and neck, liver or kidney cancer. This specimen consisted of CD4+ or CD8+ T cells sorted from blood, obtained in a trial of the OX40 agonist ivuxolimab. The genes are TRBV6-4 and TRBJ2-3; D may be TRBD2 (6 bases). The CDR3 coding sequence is TGTGCCAGCAGTGACTTCGGGACTAGCACAGATACGCAGTATTTT. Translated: CASSDFGTSTDTQYF.